The 27 T cell receptor beta chains listed next were all sequenced from one sample in a study of beta chain features in type 1 diabetes. Expressed TCRB transcripts got sequenced, as all isolated RNA was reverse transcribed. Measured with immunoSEQ multiplex PCR; TCRdb has only the in-frame clones, and not every one. The table lists about 320,000 clones, 12% to 15% of them singletons. The specimen sequenced was central memory CD4+ T cells from blood. All receptors come from a man aged 25 to 45 in good health.

This clone was seen more than once but under ten times. The chain carries TRBV5-1 and TRBJ2-2, with no clear D. V lost 1 base to trimming and J lost 6 bases, with 16 bases between them. CDR1 and CDR2 from the germline V gene are SGHRS and YFSETQ. CDR3 length: 16 amino acids. The CDR3 nucleotides read TGCGCCAGCAGCTTGAGAGAAATTGGTCTCGCCGGGGAGCTGTTTTTT. It is translated as CASSLREIGLAGELFF.

The chain employs TRBV14 and TRBJ1-2; D unresolved. V shed 5 bases and J shed 7 bases, with 14 bases lying between them. CDR3 length equals 13 residues. Germline values: CDR1 SGHDN, CDR2 FVKESK. CDR3 residues: CASSKQRAAGYTF. CDR3 DNA: TGTGCCAGCAGCAAGCAGAGAGCAGCTGGCTACACCTTC.

V and J are TRBV29-1 and TRBJ1-2; D is possibly TRBD1 (5 bases). Trimming took 7 bases from V and 4 from J, leaving 13 bases between them. This CDR3 is 12 amino acids long. Per germline, CDR1 SQVTM and CDR2 ANQGSEA. CDR3 bases: TGCAGCGCAAGCAAGGGACGCTATGGCTACACCTTC. Protein: CSASKGRYGYTF.

This clone was counted at least ten times. Other DNA sequences of this sample code for an identical CDR3. This sequence joins TRBV2 and TRBJ2-2; D gene uncertain. The length of the CDR3 is 11 residues. Per the germline V gene, CDR1 is SNHLY and CDR2 is FYNNEI. Between the trimmed V and J ends, which lost 6 bases and 5 bases, there was a span of 4 bases. Here the CDR3 DNA reads TGTGCCAGCAGGCGAACCGGGGAGCTGTTTTTT. It codes for CASRRTGELFF.

This clone was seen more than once but under ten times. V and J are TRBV11-3 and TRBJ2-2, with a possible D match to TRBD1 (5 bases). In germline, CDR1 is SGHNT, CDR2 YENEEA. There are 13 residues in the CDR3. V was trimmed by 2 bases and J by 6 bases, leaving 7 bases between them. For the CDR3, the DNA is TGTGCCAGCAGCTTAAGGGGATCCGGGGAGCTGTTTTTT. Translated, it gives CASSLRGSGELFF.

The chain recombines TRBV6-5 with TRBJ2-1; maybe TRBD1 (6 bases). This CDR3 has 14 amino acids. V was pared by 6 bases and J by 1 base, with 10 bases between. CDR1 is MNHEY and CDR2 is SVGAGI in the germline V gene. CDR3 bases: TGTGCCAGCAGGCCCCAGGGGTCCTACAATGAGCAGTTCTTC. Translation gives CASRPQGSYNEQFF.

Remarks on this clone: At the DNA level, this CDR3 is encoded by other sequences in the same sample as well. The V call is TRBV7-7, the J call TRBJ2-3; the match to TRBD2 covers 8 bases. CDR1 is SSHAT, CDR2 FNYEAQ, per germline (reference sequence). CDR3 size: 15 residues. Trimming removed 3 bases from V and 1 base from J; junction bases left unmatched: 3. The chain's CDR3 is CASSLSAGGTDTQYF. CDR3 sequence (DNA): TGTGCCAGCAGCTTGTCAGCGGGGGGCACAGATACGCAGTATTTT.

The rearrangement links TRBV9 to TRBJ1-2, with D possibly being TRBD1 (5 bases). Trimming took off 0 bases at V and 4 bases at J, with 13 bases between the two ends. Per germline, CDR1 SGDLS and CDR2 YYNGEE. The CDR3 has 15 residues. In DNA, the CDR3 is TGTGCCAGCAGCGTAGAGGCCCAGGGCGGCTATGGCTACACCTTC. Translated: CASSVEAQGGYGYTF.

The J gene is TRBJ2-7, the V gene TRBV7-2, with D perhaps TRBD2 (5 bases). Germline V CDR1 and CDR2: SGHTA, FQGNSA. The CDR3 totals 12 residues. V lost 6 bases and J lost 6, with 12 bases in between. The CDR3 region has the DNA TGTGCCAGCAGGCCACCGGGGAGCGAGCAGTACTTC. This gives the protein CASRPPGSEQYF.

The CDR3: CSVEGLVGNYGYTF. DNA for the CDR3: TGCAGCGTTGAGGGATTGGTCGGTAACTATGGCTACACCTTC. The chain employs TRBV29-1 and TRBJ1-2; D is uncertain. The CDR3 has 14 amino acids. V was shortened by 3 bases and J by 1 base, with 12 bases between the two germline ends. Germline loops: CDR1 SQVTM, CDR2 ANQGSEA.

The chain carries TRBV7-9 and TRBJ2-1, with 8 bases aligning to TRBD2. Unmatched junction bases numbered 13, after V lost 5 bases and J lost 7 bases. CDR3 size: 16 residues. Per germline, CDR1 SEHNR and CDR2 FQNEAQ (reference sequence). The CDR3 spells CASSPPGGAGENEQFF. For the CDR3, the DNA is TGTGCCAGCAGCCCCCCGGGAGGAGCGGGAGAAAATGAGCAGTTCTTC.

This clone turned up a few times. J is TRBJ2-5 and V is TRBV6-5; D is perhaps TRBD2 (6 bases). Deletions cut 2 bases from V and 5 bases from J, with 15 bases between. The CDR3 extends over 15 amino acids. Germline V gives CDR1 MNHEY, CDR2 SVGAGI. CDR3 residues: CASSYGAGGSETQYF. In nucleotides, the CDR3 is TGTGCCAGCAGTTACGGGGCCGGGGGATCGGAGACCCAGTACTTC.

This chain links TRBV6-6 with TRBJ2-1, with D unresolved. There are 14 residues in the CDR3. V shed 5 bases and J shed 7 bases, with 15 bases lying between them. The germline V gene encodes CDR1 MNHNY and CDR2 SVGAGI (reference sequence). The CDR3 DNA sequence: TGTGCCAGCAGTCCCCGGCTATATATAAATGAGCAGTTCTTC. This codes for CASSPRLYINEQFF.

The chain couples TRBV29-1 to TRBJ2-1; D perhaps matches TRBD1 (5 bases). The CDR3 sequence is 10 residues long. Germline CDR1 and CDR2: SQVTM and ANQGSEA. The ends were cut back, 6 bases at V and 14 bases at J, with 14 bases in the middle. The chain's CDR3 is CSVTGPREFF. DNA for the CDR3: TGCAGCGTAACCGGGCCCAGGGAGTTCTTC.

Only a few counts were recorded for this clone. The chain couples TRBV6-6 to TRBJ2-7; perhaps TRBD1 as D (5 bases). Germline V gene data show CDR1 as MNHNY and CDR2 as SVGAGI (reference sequence). This CDR3 has 13 residues. The germline V and J ends were trimmed by 6 bases and 6 bases, with 15 bases remaining between them. CDR3 residues: CASRPRAVGEQYF. The CDR3 DNA reads TGTGCCAGCAGGCCCAGGGCCGTCGGCGAGCAGTACTTC.

The table lists this clone with a few counts. This chain links TRBV5-4 with TRBJ2-7; D assignment may be TRBD1 or TRBD2 (5 bases each). Trimming took 3 bases from V and 0 from J, leaving 13 bases between them. CDR1 is SGHNT and CDR2 is YYREEE in the germline V gene (reference sequence). This CDR3 has 15 residues. The CDR3, as DNA: TGTGCCAGCAGCTCAATCCGGGACGGCTCCTACGAGCAGTACTTC. This codes for CASSSIRDGSYEQYF.

This clone was counted only a few times. The chain employs TRBV11-3 and TRBJ1-2; D not resolved. The germline V gene has CDR1 SGHNT and CDR2 YENEEA. The CDR3 extends over 13 amino acids. V was shortened by 3 bases and J by 4 bases, with 9 bases between the two germline ends. The CDR3: CASSFAKTYGYTF. The DNA of the CDR3 is TGTGCCAGCAGCTTTGCAAAGACCTATGGCTACACCTTC.

In DNA form, the CDR3 reads TGCGCCAGCAGCTCAAACCCCGGGACAGGGCCTTCACCCCTCCACTTT. It is translated as CASSSNPGTGPSPLHF. The chain has TRBV5-1 and TRBJ1-6; 9 nucleotides match TRBD1. The germline gives CDR1 SGHRS, CDR2 YFSETQ. The CDR3 spans 16 residues. J was trimmed by 9 bases and V by 3 bases; bases with no gene match: 10.

There are a few counts of this clone. The chain couples TRBV29-1 to TRBJ1-4; 7 bases line up with TRBD1. V shed 7 bases and J 3 bases; nucleotides not matched to a gene: 5. The CDR3 consists of 13 residues. Per the germline V gene, CDR1 is SQVTM and CDR2 is ANQGSEA. The CDR3 DNA reads TGCAGCGCCGGGAGGGGGCCTAATGAAAAACTGTTTTTT. It yields the protein CSAGRGPNEKLFF.

This clone came up a few times. V usage is TRBV6-1 and J usage is TRBJ1-4; tentatively, D is TRBD1 (5 bases). The V gene lost 4 bases and the J gene lost 10 bases, with 13 bases spanning the gap. The CDR3 covers 13 residues. Germline V gives CDR1 MNHNS, CDR2 SASEGT. CDR3 sequence: CASSASGLGKLFF. DNA for the CDR3: TGTGCCAGCAGTGCCTCGGGACTCGGAAAACTGTTTTTT.

This clone has just a few counts. The V gene is TRBV5-5, the J gene TRBJ2-1; possible D gene TRBD1, 6 bases. Germline values: CDR1 SGHKS, CDR2 YYEKEE (reference sequence). The CDR3 has 16 amino acids. Between the trimmed V and J ends, which lost 4 bases and 10 bases, there was a span of 24 bases. CDR3 sequence: CASSTRRQAASREQFF. In nucleotides, the CDR3 is TGTGCCAGCAGCACGAGACGACAGGCGGCAAGTAGGGAGCAGTTCTTC.

This clone was counted only a few times. J is TRBJ1-1 and V is TRBV9, with no clear D. There are 13 residues in the CDR3. V lost 2 bases, J lost 7 bases, and 12 bases lay in between. Germline loops: CDR1 SGDLS, CDR2 YYNGEE. Here the CDR3 reads CASSVGVVNEAFF. DNA for the CDR3: TGTGCCAGCAGCGTCGGCGTAGTTAATGAAGCTTTCTTT.

The sample holds a few counts of this clone. V is TRBV29-1 and J is TRBJ1-2; maybe TRBD1 (5 bases). Trimming removed 3 bases from V and 0 bases from J, with 14 bases in between. The CDR3 loop spans 15 amino acids. Germline V CDR1 and CDR2: SQVTM, ANQGSEA. CDR3 in DNA: TGCAGCGTTGATAGGGGTTTAAACTCTAACTATGGCTACACCTTC. Its protein is CSVDRGLNSNYGYTF.

This clone was counted ten times or more. This chain links TRBV2 with TRBJ1-1; no firm D call. Germline values: CDR1 SNHLY, CDR2 FYNNEI. Trimming took off 8 bases at V and 0 bases at J, with 4 bases between the two ends. The CDR3 consists of 11 residues. CDR3 DNA: TGTGCCAGCGCCATGAACACTGAAGCTTTCTTT. Its protein product is CASAMNTEAFF.

This clone has ten or more counts. This chain joins TRBV21-1 and TRBJ2-1; no DNA check was done on the table's D call, TRBD2. TRBV21-1 is marked as a pseudogene. This CDR3 has 16 residues. Written as DNA, the CDR3 is TGTGCCAGCAGCAGTGCGCGACTAGCGGGAGACAATGAGCAGTTCTTC. Translating gives CASSSARLAGDNEQFF.

This clone appeared a few times. This chain joins TRBV6-5 and TRBJ1-2; D not certain. V was pared by 7 bases and J by 5 bases, with 14 bases between. In germline, CDR1 is MNHEY, CDR2 SVGAGI. CDR3 length: 13 residues. The CDR3 sequence is CASTDPGGYGYTF. The CDR3 coding sequence is TGTGCCAGCACCGACCCTGGAGGTTATGGCTACACCTTC.

This clone has more than one count but fewer than ten. This sequence joins TRBV6-5 and TRBJ1-1; D is unclear. There are 16 residues in the CDR3. Trimming took off 4 bases at V and 1 base at J, with 16 bases between the two ends. Germline CDR1 and CDR2: MNHEY and SVGAGI. CDR3 protein: CASSLYVGRSNTEAFF. Written as DNA, the CDR3 is TGTGCCAGCAGTTTATATGTTGGTCGGTCGAACACTGAAGCTTTCTTT.